This T cell receptor beta chain was recorded in a study of tissue T cells after allogeneic stem cell transplantation. The assay was immunoSEQ multiplex PCR, and TCRdb's table has in-frame clones only and misses some. There are 6,000 to 7,500 clones in the sample; roughly 42% occur only once, and approximately 2% lies in the top ten. As for time point: mouse harvest day 7 after allogeneic transplant. Each mouse received 10^7 T-cell-depleted marrow cells plus 10^6 splenic CD5+ T cells by tail vein. This mouse GVHD model was MHC-mismatched B6 to BALB/c, profiled day 7 or 14. Note on this clone: What it binds is not known. Any gene name here is a mouse gene name. The read comes to an end 1 residue before the CDR3 does, leaving the germline J gene to fill in the end.

General study results and limits: This small cohort was clinically heterogeneous, and sampling depth was a limitation. Anatomically similar tissues had similar TCR repertoires within each patient. Only a limited share of tissue TCRs appeared in blood or spleen.

Trimming removed 0 bases at V and 3 bases at J, with 7 bases between. The CDR3 extends over 13 amino acids. Germline CDR1 and CDR2: NNHNN and SYGAGS (reference sequence). This TCR came from a female BALB/c mouse given C57BL/6 T cells with graft-versus-host disease after an allogeneic hematopoietic cell transplant. The chain couples TRBV13-2 to TRBJ2-7; D is possibly TRBD1 (6 bases). The specimen sequenced was skin. CDR3 in amino acids: CASGDGDNYEQYF. The sequenced CDR3 bases are TGTGCCAGCGGTGATGGGGACAACTATGAACAGTAC.